The text below deals with one T cell receptor (beta chain). Distinct nucleotide sequences in the sample also encode this CDR3. This sample was taken from a study of T cell changes during pregnancy in multiple sclerosis. Using immunoSEQ multiplex PCR, the repertoire was profiled, and TCRdb retains in-frame clones only, with some absent. The table lists tens of thousands of clones, 85% to 95% of them singletons, with approximately 0.68% in the top ten. The sequence was obtained from a female donor with multiple sclerosis, enrolled in a pregnancy study. The specimen was CD4+ T cells from peripheral blood mononuclear cells, collected in the third trimester of pregnancy.

In DNA form, the CDR3 reads TGTGCCAGTAGTCGGACTAGCGGGGGGAGCTCCTACGAGCAGTACTTC. Translating gives CASSRTSGGSSYEQYF. This rearrangement joins TRBV19 to TRBJ2-7, with 14 bases that match TRBD2. This CDR3 has 16 residues. Germline V gene data show CDR1 as LNHDA and CDR2 as SQIVND (reference sequence). V was pared by 5 bases and J by 0 bases, with 3 bases of the junction left unmatched. The entire variable domain, with the rest obtained from reference TRBV19 and TRBJ2-7, is as follows: DGGITQSPKYLFRKEGQNVTLSCEQNLNHDAMYWYRQDPGQGLRLIYYSQIVNDFQKGDIAEGYSVSREKKESFPLTVTSAQKNPTAFYLCASSRTSGGSSYEQYFGPGTRLTVT.